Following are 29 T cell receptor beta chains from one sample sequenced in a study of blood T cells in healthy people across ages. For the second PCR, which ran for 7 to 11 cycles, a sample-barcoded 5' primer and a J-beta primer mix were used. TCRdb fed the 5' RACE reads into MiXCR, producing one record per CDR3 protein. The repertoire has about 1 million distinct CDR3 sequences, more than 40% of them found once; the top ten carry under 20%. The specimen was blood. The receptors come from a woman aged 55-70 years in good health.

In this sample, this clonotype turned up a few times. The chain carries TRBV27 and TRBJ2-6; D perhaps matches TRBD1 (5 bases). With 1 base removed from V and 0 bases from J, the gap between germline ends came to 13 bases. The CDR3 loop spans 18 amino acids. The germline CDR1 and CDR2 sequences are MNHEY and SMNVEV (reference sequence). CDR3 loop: CASSLWGSGLSGANVLTF. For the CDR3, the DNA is TGTGCCAGCAGTTTATGGGGCAGTGGCCTCTCTGGGGCCAACGTCCTGACTTTC.

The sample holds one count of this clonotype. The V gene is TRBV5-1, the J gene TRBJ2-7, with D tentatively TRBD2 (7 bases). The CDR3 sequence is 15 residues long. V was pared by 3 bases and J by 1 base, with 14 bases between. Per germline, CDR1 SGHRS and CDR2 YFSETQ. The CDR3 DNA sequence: TGCGCCAGCAGCTGGGGGGGGGGCAAGTCCTACGAGCAGTACTTC. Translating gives CASSWGGGKSYEQYF. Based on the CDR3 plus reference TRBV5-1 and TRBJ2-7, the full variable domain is KAGVTQTPRYLIKTRGQQVTLSCSPISGHRSVSWYQQTPGQGLQFLFEYFSETQRNKGNFPGRFSGRQFSNSRSEMNVSTLELGDSALYLCASSWGGGKSYEQYFGPGTRLTVT.

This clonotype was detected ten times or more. The CDR3, as DNA: TGTGCCACCAGCAGAGACGTCGAAGATGAGCAGTTCTTC. This encodes CATSRDVEDEQFF. The chain recombines TRBV15 with TRBJ2-1; D is undetermined. CDR3 length equals 13 residues. CDR1 and CDR2 from the germline V gene are LNHNV and YYDKDF (reference sequence). V lost 0 bases and J lost 8, with 8 bases in between.

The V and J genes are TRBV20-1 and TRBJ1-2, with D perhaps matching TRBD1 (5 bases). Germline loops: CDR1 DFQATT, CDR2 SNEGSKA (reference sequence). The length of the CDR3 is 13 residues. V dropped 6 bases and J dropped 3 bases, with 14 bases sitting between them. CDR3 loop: CSARVVGDYGYTF. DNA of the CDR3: TGCAGTGCCAGGGTAGTTGGGGACTATGGCTACACCTTC.

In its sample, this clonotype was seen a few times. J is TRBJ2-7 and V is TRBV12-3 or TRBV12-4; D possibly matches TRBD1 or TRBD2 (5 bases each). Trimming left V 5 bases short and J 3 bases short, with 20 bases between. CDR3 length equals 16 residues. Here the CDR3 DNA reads TGTGCCAGCAGTAGCCCGGGTGGGGGATTGTTCTACGAGCAGTACTTC. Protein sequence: CASSSPGGGLFYEQYF.

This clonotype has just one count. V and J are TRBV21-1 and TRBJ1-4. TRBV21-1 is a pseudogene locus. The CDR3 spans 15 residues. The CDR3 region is CASSKRRPTNEKLFF. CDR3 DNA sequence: TGTGCCAGCAGCAAACGACGGCCTACTAATGAAAAACTGTTTTTT.

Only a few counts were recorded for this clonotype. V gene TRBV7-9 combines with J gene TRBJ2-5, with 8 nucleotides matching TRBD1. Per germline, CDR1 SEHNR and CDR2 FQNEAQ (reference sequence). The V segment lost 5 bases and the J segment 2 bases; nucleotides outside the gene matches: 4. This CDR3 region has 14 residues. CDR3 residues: CASSPRGLQETQYF. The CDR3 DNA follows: TGTGCCAGCAGCCCCAGGGGGCTTCAAGAGACCCAGTACTTC.

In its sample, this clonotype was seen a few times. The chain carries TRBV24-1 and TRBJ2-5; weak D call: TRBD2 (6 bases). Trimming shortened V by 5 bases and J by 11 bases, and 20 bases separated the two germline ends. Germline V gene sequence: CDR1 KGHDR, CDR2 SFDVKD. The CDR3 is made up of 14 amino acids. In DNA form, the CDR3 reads TGTGCCACCAGTGGTACCGGGAGCCCCAATGAGCAGTACTTC. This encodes CATSGTGSPNEQYF.

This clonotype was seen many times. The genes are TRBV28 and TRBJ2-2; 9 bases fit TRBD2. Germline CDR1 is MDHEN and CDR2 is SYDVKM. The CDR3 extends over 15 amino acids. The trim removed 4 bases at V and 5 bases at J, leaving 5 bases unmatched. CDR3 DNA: TGTGCCAGCAGTTCTAGCGGGATAAGTACCGGGGAGCTGTTTTTT. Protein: CASSSSGISTGELFF.

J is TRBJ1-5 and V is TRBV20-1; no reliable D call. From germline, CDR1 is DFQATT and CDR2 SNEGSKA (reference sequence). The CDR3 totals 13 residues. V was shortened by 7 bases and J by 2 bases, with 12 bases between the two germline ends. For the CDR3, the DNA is TGCAGTGTAGGAGGGAAAGGCAATCAGCCCCAGCATTTT. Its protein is CSVGGKGNQPQHF.

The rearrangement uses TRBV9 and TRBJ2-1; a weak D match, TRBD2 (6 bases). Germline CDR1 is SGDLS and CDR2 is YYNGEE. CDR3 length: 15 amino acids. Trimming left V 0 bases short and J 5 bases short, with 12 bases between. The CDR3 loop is CASSVDPSANNEQFF. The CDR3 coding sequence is TGTGCCAGCAGCGTAGATCCTAGCGCGAACAATGAGCAGTTCTTC.

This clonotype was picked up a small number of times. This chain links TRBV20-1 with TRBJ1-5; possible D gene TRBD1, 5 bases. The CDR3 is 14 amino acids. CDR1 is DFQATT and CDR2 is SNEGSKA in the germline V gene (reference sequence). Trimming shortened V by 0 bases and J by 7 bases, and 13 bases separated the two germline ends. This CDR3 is CSARDMAGWQPQHF. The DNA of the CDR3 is TGCAGTGCTAGAGATATGGCAGGGTGGCAGCCCCAGCATTTT.

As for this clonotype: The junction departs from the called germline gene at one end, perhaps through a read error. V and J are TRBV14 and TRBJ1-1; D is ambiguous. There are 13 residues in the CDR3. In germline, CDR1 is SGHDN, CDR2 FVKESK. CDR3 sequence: CASRQEAGVAAFF. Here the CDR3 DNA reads TGTGCCAGCAGACAAGAAGCAGGAGTGGCGGCTTTCTTT.

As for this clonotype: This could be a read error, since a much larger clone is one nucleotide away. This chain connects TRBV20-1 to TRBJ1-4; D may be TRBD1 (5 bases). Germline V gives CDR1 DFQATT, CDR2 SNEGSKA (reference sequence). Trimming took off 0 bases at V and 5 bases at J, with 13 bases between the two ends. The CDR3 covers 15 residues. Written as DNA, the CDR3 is TGCAGTGCTAGAGATGGAAGGGGACGGAATGAAAAACTGTTTTTT. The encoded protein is CSARDGRGRNEKLFF.

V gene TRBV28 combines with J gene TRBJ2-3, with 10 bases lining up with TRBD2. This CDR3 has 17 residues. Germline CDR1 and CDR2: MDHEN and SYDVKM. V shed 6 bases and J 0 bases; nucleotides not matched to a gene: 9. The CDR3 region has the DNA TGTGCCAGCAGCCGTTTAGGGACTAGCGAGAGCACAGATACGCAGTATTTT. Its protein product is CASSRLGTSESTDTQYF.

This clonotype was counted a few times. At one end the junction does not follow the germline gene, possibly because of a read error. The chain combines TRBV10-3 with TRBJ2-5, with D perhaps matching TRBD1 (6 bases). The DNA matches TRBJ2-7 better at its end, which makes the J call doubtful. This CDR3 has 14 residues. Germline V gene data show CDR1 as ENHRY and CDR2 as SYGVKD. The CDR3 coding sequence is TGTGTCATCAGTGAGGTAGGGGGATCGTTCGAGCAGTACTTC. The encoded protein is CVISEVGGSFEQYF.

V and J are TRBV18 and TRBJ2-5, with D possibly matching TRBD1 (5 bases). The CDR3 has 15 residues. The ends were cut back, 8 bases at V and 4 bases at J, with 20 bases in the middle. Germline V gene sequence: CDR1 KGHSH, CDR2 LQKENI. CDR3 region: CASRPFLGAPETQYF. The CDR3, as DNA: TGTGCCAGCCGCCCCTTTCTTGGGGCCCCAGAGACCCAGTACTTC. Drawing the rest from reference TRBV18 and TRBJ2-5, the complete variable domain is NAGVMQNPRHLVRRRGQEARLRCSPMKGHSHVYWYRQLPEEGLKFMVYLQKENIIDESGMPKERFSAEFPKEGPSILRIQQVVRGDSAAYFCASRPFLGAPETQYFGPGTRLLVL.

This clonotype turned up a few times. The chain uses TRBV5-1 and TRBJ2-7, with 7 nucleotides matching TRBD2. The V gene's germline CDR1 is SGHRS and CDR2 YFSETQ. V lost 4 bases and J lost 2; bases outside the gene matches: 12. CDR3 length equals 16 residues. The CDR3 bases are TGCGCCAGCAGCCCCCTCCCTAGCGGAGTCGCCTACGAGCAGTACTTC. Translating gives CASSPLPSGVAYEQYF.

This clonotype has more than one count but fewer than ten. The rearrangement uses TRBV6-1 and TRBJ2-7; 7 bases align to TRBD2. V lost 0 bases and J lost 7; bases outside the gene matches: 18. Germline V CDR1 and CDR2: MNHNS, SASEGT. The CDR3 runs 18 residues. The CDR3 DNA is TGTGCCAGCAGTGAAGCCCCCCCGGCGCGCGGGAGTTCGTTTGAGCAGTACTTC. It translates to CASSEAPPARGSSFEQYF.

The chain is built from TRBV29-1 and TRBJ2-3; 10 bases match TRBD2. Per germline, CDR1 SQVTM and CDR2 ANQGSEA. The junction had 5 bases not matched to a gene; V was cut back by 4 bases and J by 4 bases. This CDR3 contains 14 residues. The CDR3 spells CSVAAGTSADTQYF. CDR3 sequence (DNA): TGCAGCGTTGCTGCCGGGACTAGCGCAGATACGCAGTATTTT.

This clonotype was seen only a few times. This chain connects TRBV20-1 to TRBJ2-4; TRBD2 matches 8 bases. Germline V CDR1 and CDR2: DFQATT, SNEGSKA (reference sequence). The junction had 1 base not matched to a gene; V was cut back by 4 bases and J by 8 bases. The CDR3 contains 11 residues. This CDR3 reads CSATGGDIQYF. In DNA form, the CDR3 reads TGCAGTGCTACGGGGGGGGACATTCAGTACTTC.

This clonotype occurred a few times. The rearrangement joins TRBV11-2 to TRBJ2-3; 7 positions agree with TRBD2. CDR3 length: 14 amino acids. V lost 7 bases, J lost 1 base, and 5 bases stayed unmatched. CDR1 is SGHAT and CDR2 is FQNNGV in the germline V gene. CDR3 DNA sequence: TGTGCCAGCATCACGGGAGGTGGCACAGATACGCAGTATTTT. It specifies CASITGGGTDTQYF.

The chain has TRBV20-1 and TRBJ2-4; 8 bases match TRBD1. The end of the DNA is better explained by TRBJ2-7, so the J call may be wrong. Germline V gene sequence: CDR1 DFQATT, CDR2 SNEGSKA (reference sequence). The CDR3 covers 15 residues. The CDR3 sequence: CSAAPGFRGLYEQYF. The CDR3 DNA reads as TGCAGTGCTGCCCCTGGTTTCAGGGGGCTGTACGAGCAGTACTTC.

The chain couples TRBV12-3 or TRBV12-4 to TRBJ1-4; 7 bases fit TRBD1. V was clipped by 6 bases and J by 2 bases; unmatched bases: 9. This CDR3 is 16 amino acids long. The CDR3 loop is CASSSGQSLTNEKLFF. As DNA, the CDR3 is TGTGCCAGCAGCTCGGGACAGAGCCTTACTAATGAAAAACTGTTTTTT.

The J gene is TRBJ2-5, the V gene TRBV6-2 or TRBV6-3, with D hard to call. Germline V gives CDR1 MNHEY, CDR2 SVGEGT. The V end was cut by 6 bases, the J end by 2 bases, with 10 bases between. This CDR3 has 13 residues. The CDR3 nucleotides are TGTGCCAGCAGATCGGACGCTCAAGAGACCCAGTACTTC. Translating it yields CASRSDAQETQYF.

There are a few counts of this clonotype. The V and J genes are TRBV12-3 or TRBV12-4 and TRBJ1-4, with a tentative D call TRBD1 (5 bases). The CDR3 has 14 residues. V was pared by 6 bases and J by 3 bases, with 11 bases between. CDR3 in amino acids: CASRPTGPNEKLFF. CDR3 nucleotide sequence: TGTGCCAGCAGACCCACAGGTCCTAATGAAAAACTGTTTTTT.

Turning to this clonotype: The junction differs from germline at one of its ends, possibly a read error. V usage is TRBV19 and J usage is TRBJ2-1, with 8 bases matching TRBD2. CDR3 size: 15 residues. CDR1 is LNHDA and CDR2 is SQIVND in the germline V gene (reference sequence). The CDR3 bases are TGTGCCAGTAGTATAGCAGCGGGAGCCTACAATGGGCAGTTCTTC. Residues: CASSIAAGAYNGQFF.

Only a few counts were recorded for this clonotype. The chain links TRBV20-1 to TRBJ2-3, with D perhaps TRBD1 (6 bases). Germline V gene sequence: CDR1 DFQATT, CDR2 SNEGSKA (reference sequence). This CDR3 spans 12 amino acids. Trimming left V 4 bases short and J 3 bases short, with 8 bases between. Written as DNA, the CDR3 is TGCAGTGCTACCACAGGGACAGATACGCAGTATTTT. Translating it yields CSATTGTDTQYF.

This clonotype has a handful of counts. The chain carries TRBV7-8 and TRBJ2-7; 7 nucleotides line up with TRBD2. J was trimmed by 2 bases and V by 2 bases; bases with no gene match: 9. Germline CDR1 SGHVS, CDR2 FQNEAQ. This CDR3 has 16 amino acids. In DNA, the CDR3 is TGTGCCAGCAGCTTAACCCCTAGCGGAGTCCCCTACGAGCAGTACTTC. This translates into CASSLTPSGVPYEQYF.